The 5 T cell receptor beta chains listed next were all sequenced from one sample in a study of shared T cell receptors in the human thymus. TCRdb's table, derived via immunoSEQ multiplex PCR, lists solely in-frame clones and lacks some. The sample holds about 710,000 clones, around 87% seen once. This same sample was also taken into another study, of human thymus T cells.

The sequenced sample consisted of thymocytes. These receptors were taken from a boy younger than two with a congenital heart defect.

V and J are TRBV4-3 and TRBJ2-1, with a tentative D call TRBD2 (5 bases). The CDR3 is 13 residues long. Trimming removed 0 bases from V and 14 bases from J, with 14 bases in between. CDR1 and CDR2 (germline): LGHNA, YSLEER. The CDR3 coding sequence is TGCGCCAGCAGCCAAGATAGGCTAGCTCAAAAGTTCTTC. It codes for CASSQDRLAQKFF.

The chain is built from TRBV6-6 and TRBJ1-3, with TRBD1 as a possible D gene (5 bases). V was shortened by 5 bases and J by 0 bases, with 14 bases between the two germline ends. The length of the CDR3 is 16 residues. Germline CDR1 and CDR2: MNHNY and SVGAGI (reference sequence). CDR3 in amino acids: CASSRRQSDSGNTIYF. The CDR3 DNA follows: TGTGCCAGCAGTCGCCGACAGAGCGACTCTGGAAACACCATATATTTT.

The chain joins TRBV5-1 to TRBJ2-3; TRBD2 aligns across 8 bases. There are 14 residues in the CDR3. The V gene's germline CDR1 is SGHRS and CDR2 YFSETQ. Losses at the gene ends were 4 bases for V and 13 bases for J; bases not matched to a gene: 14. CDR3 sequence reads: CASSGGGTGWGEYF. In DNA, the CDR3 is TGCGCCAGCAGCGGCGGGGGGACGGGTTGGGGAGAGTATTTT. The variable domain in full, with the rest retrieved from reference TRBV5-1 and TRBJ2-3, is KAGVTQTPRYLIKTRGQQVTLSCSPISGHRSVSWYQQTPGQGLQFLFEYFSETQRNKGNFPGRFSGRQFSNSRSEMNVSTLELGDSALYLCASSGGGTGWGEYFGPGTRLTVL.

The chain carries TRBV2 and TRBJ2-7; tentatively, D is TRBD1 (5 bases). Deletions cut 6 bases from V and 2 bases from J, with 17 bases between. This CDR3 region has 15 residues. In germline, CDR1 is SNHLY, CDR2 FYNNEI. For the CDR3, the DNA is TGTGCCAGCAGAAAGACAGATTATCCGGCCTACGAGCAGTACTTC. This sequence encodes CASRKTDYPAYEQYF.

The chain employs TRBV27 and TRBJ2-3; 13 bases are shared with TRBD2. J was trimmed by 0 bases and V by 0 bases; bases with no gene match: 18. The CDR3 runs 23 residues. In germline, CDR1 is MNHEY, CDR2 SMNVEV (reference sequence). The CDR3 region is CASSLSFLSRTSGSPTSTDTQYF. CDR3 in DNA: TGTGCCAGCAGTTTATCGTTCTTATCCCGGACTAGCGGGAGTCCTACTAGCACAGATACGCAGTATTTT.